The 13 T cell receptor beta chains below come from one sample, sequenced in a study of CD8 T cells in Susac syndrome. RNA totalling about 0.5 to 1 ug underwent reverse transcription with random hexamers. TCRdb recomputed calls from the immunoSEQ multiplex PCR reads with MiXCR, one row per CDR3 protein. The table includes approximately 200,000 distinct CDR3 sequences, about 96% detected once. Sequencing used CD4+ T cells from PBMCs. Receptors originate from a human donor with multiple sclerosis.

The CDR3 sequence is CTYKEGGEEKLFF. As DNA, the CDR3 is TGCACCTATAAGGAAGGGGGTGAGGAAAAACTGTTTTTT. The rearrangement uses TRBV29-1 and TRBJ1-4; D possibly corresponds to TRBD1 (6 bases). Looked up from germline, CDR1 is SQVTM and CDR2 is ANQGSEA. CDR3 size: 13 residues.

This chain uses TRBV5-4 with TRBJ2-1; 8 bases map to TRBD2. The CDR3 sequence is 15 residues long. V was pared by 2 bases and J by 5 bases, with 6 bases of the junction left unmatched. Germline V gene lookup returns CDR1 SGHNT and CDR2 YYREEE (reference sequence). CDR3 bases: TGTGCCAGCAGCTTACGACTAGCGCCAGACAATGAGCAGTTCTTC. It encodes CASSLRLAPDNEQFF.

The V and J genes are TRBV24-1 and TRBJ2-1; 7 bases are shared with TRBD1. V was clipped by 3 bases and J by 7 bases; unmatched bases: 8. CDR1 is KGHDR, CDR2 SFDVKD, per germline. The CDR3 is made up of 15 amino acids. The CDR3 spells CATSDPKTGSNEQFF. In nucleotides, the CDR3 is TGTGCCACCAGTGATCCGAAGACAGGGAGTAATGAGCAGTTCTTC.

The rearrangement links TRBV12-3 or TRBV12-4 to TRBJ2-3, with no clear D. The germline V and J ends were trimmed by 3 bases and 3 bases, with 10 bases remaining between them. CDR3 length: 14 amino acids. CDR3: CASSFKDGTDTQYF. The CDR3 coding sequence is TGTGCCAGCAGTTTTAAGGATGGAACAGATACGCAGTATTTT.

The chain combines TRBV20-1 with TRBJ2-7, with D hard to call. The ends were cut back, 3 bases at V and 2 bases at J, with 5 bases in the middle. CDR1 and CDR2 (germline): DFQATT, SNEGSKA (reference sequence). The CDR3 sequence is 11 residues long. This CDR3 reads CSARATYEQYF. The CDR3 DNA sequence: TGCAGTGCTAGGGCGACCTACGAGCAGTACTTC.

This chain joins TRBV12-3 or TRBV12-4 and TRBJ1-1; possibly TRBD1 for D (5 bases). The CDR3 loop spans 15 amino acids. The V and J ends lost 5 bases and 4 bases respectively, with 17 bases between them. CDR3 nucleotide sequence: TGTGCCAGCAGTCCCCGGGGCACGGAGGGCACTGAAGCTTTCTTT. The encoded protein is CASSPRGTEGTEAFF.

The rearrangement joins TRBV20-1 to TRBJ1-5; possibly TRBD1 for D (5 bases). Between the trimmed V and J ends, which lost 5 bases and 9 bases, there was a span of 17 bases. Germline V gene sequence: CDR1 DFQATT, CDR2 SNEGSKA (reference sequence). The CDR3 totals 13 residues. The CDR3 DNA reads TGCAGTGCTCAGAAGTCGGGAAGGGGGCCCCAGCATTTT. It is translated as CSAQKSGRGPQHF.

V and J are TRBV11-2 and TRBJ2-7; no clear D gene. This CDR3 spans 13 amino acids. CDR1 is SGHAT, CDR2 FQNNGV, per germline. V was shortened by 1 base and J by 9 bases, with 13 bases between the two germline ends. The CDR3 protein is CASSLASVGWQYF. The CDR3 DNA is TGTGCCAGCAGCTTAGCGTCAGTGGGTTGGCAGTACTTC.

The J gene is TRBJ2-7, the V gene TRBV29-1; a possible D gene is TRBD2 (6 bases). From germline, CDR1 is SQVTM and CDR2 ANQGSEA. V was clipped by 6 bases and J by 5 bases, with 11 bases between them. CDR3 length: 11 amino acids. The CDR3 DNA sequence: TGCAGCGTAAAGACGGGGGACGAGCAGTACTTC. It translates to CSVKTGDEQYF.

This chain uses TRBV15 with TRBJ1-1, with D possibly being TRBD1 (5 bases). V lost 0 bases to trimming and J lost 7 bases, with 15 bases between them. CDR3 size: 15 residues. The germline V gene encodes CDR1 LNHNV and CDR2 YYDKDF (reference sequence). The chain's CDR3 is CATSRDRGQGDEAFF. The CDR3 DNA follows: TGTGCCACCAGCAGAGATCGCGGTCAGGGAGATGAAGCTTTCTTT.

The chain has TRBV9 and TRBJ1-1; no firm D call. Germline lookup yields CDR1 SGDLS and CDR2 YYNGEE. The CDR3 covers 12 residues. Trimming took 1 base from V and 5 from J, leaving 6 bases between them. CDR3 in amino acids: CASSVFGTEAFF. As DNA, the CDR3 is TGTGCCAGCAGCGTATTTGGGACTGAAGCTTTCTTT.

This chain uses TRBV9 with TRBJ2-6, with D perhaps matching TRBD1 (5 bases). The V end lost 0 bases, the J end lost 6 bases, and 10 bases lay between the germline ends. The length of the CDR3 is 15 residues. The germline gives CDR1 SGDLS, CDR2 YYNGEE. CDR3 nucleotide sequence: TGTGCCAGCAGCGTAGGCGGACAAAAGGCCAACGTCCTGACTTTC. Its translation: CASSVGGQKANVLTF.

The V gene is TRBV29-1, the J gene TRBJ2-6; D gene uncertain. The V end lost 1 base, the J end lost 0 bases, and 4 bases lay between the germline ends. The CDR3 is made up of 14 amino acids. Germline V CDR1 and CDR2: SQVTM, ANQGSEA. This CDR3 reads CSVEGSSGANVLTF. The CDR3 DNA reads TGCAGCGTTGAAGGAAGCTCTGGGGCCAACGTCCTGACTTTC.